The present T cell receptor beta chain was sequenced within a study of blood T cell repertoires in COVID-19. Looking at the study overall: The origin of the acute and convalescent COVID-19 samples was the United States, Italy and Spain.

Deletions cut 5 bases from V and 8 bases from J, with 12 bases between. Germline lookup yields CDR1 SEHNR and CDR2 FQNEAQ (reference sequence). This CDR3 is built from 13 residues. Sequencing was performed with immunoSEQ multiplex PCR; in TCRdb, only in-frame clones are kept and a portion is missing. This sample carries about 110,000 clones, approximately 82% of them seen once, and the ten largest clones take approximately 4.1%. The clonotype comes from a woman in her sixties or seventies with acute or convalescent COVID-19. The rearrangement links TRBV7-9 to TRBJ1-4; D ambiguous. Sequencing input: peripheral blood. The CDR3 bases are TGTGCCAGCAGCCCCCACTCCTGGGAAAAACTGTTTTTT. Translation gives CASSPHSWEKLFF.